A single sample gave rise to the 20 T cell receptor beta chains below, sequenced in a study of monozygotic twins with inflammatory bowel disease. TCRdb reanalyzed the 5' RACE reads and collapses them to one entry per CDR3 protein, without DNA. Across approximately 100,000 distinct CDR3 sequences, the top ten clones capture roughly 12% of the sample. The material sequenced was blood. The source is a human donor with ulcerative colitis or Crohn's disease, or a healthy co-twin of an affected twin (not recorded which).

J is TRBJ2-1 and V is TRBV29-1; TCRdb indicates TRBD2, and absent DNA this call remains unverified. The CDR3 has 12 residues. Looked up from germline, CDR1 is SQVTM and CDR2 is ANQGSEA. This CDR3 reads CSVVFAGEEQFF.

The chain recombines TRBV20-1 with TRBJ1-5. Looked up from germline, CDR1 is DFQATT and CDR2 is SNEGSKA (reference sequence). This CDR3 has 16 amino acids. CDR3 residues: CSARDRRWNSNQPQHF.

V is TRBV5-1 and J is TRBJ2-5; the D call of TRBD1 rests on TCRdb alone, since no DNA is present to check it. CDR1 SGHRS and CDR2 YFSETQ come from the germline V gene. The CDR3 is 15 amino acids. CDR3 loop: CASSQLGQLQETQYF.

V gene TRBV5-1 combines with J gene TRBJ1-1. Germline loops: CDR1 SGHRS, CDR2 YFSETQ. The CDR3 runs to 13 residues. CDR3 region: CASSLDRDTEAFF.

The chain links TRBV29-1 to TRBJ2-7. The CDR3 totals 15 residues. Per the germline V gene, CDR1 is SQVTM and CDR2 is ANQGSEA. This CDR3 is CSVEDWGLVSYEQYF.

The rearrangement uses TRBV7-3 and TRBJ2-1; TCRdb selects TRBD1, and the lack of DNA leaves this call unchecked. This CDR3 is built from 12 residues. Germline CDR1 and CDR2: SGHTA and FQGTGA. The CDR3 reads CASSATGTEQFF.

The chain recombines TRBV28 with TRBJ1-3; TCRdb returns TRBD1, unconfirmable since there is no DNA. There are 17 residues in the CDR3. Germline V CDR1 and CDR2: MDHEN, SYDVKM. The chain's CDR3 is CASSPPRVISSGNTIYF.

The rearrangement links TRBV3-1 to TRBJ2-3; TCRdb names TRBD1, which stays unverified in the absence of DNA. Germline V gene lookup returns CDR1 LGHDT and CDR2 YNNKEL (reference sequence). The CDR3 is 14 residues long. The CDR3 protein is CASSHGGPTDTQYF.

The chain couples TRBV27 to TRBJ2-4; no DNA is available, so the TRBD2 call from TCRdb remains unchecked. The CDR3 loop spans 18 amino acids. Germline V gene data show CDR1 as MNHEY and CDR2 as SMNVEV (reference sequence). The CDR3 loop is CASSPGLRRGLAKNIQYF.

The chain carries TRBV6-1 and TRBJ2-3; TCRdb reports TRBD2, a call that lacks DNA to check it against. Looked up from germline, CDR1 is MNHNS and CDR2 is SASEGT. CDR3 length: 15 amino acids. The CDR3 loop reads CASSETSGGADTQYF.

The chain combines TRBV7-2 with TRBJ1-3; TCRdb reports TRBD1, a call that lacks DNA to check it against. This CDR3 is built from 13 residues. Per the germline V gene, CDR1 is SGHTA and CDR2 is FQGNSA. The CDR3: CASSLDRADTIYF.

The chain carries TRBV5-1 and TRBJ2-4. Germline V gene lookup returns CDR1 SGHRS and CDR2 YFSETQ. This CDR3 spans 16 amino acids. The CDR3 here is CASREATLLAKNMQYF.

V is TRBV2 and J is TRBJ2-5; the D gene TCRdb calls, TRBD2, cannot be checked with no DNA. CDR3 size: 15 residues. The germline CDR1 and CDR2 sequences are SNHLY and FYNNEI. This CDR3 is CASKTRTSGQETQYF.

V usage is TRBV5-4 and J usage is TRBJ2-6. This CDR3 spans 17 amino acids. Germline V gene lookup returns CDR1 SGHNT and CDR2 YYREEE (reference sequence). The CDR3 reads CASSLYTPEPGANVLTF.

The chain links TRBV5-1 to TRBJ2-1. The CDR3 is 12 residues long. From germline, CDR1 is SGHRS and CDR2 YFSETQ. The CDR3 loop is CASSIPHNEQFF. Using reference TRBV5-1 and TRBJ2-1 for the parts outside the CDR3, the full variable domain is KAGVTQTPRYLIKTRGQQVTLSCSPISGHRSVSWYQQTPGQGLQFLFEYFSETQRNKGNFPGRFSGRQFSNSRSEMNVSTLELGDSALYLCASSIPHNEQFFGPGTRLTVL.

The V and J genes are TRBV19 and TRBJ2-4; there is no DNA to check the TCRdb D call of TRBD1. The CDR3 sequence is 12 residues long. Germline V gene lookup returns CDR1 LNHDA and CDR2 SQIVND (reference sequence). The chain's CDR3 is CASGRTGNIQYF.

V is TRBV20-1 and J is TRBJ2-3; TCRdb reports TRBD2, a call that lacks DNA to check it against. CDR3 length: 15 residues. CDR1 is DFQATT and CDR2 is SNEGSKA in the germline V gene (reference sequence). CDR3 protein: CSVLKERGSGDTQYF.

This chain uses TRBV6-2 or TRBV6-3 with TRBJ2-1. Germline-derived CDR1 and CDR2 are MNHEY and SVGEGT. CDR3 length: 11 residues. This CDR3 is CASSSFGEQFF.

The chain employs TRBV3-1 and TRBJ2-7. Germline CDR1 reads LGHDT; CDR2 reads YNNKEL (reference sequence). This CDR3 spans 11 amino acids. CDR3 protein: CASTASHEQYF.

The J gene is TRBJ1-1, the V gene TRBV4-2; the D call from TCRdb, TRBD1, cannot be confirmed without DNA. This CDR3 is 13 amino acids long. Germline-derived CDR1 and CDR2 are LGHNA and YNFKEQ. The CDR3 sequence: CASSSTGVSEAFF.